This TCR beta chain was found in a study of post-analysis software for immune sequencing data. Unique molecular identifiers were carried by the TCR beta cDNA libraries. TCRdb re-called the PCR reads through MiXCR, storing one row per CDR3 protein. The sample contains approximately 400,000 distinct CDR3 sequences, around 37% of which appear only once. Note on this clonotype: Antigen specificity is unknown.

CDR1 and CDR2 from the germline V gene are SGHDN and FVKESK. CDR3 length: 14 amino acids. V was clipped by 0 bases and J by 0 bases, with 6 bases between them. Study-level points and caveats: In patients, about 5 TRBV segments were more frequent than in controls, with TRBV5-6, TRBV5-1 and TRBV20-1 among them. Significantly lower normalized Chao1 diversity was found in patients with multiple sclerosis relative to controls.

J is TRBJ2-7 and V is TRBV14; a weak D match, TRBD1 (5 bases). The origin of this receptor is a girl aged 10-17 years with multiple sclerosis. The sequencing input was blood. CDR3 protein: CASSQDDSSYEQYF. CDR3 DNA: TGTGCCAGCAGCCAAGATGACAGCTCCTACGAGCAGTACTTC.